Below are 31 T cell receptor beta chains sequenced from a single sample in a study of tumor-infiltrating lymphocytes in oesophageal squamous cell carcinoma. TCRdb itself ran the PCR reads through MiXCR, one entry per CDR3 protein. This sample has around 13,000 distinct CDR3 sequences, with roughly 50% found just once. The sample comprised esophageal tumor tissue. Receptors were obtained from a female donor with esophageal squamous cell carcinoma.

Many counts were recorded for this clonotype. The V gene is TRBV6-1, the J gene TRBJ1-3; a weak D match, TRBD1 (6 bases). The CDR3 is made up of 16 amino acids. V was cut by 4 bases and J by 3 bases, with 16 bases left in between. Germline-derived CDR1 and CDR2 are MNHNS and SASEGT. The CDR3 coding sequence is TGTGCCAGCAGTGGGGGTCACAGGGTTATTGGAAACACCATATATTTT. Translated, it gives CASSGGHRVIGNTIYF.

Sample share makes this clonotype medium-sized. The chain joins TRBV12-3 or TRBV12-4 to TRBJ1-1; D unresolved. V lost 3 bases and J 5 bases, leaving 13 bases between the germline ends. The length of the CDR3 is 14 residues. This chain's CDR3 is CASSLNGVGTEAFF. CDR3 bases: TGTGCCAGCAGTTTGAACGGGGTAGGGACTGAAGCTTTCTTT.

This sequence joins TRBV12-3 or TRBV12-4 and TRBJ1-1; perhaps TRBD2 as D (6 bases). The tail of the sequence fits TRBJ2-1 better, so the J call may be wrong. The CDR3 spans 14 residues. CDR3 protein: CASSFQRADNEQFF. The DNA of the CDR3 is TGTGCCAGCAGTTTCCAGCGGGCCGACAATGAGCAGTTCTTC.

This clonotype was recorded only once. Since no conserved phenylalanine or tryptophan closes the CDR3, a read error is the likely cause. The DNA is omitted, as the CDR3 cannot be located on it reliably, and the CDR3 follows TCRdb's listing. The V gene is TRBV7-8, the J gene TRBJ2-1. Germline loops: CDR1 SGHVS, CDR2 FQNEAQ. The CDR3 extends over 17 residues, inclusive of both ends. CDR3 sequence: CASSPADTVSYGYTFGS.

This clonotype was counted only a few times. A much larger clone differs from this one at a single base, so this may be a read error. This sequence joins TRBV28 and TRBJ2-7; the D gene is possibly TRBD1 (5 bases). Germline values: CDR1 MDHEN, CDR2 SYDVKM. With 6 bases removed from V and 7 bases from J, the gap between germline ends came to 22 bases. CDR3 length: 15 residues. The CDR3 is CASRGRSAGEREQYF. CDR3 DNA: TGTGCCAGCAGGGGGCGCTCGGCTGGTGAACGTGAGCAGTACTTC. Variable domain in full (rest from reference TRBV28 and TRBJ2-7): DVKVTQSSRYLVKRTGEKVFLECVQDMDHENMFWYRQDPGLGLRLIYFSYDVKMKEKGDIPEGYSVSREKKERFSLILESASTNQTSMYLCASRGRSAGEREQYFGPGTRLTVT.

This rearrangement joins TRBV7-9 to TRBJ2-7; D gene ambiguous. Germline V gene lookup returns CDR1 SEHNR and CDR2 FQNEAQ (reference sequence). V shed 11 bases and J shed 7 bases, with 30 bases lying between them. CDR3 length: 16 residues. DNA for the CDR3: TGTGCCGGAGAGACTGTAGGGCGAAGCTCCTACAATGAGCAGTACTTC. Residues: CAGETVGRSSYNEQYF.

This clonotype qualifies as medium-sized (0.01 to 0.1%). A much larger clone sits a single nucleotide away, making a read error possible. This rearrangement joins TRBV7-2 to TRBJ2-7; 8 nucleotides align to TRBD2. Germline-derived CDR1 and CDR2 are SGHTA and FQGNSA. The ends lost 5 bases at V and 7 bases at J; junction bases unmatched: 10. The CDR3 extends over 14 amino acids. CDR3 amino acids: CASSLQAGANEQYF. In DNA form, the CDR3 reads TGTGCCAGCAGCCTCCAAGCGGGGGCCAATGAGCAGTACTTC.

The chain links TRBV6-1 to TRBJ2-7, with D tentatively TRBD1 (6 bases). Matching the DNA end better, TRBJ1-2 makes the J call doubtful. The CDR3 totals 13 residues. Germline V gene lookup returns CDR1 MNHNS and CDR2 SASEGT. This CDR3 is CASRRGANYGYTF. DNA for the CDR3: TGTGCCAGCCGCAGGGGCGCAAACTATGGCTACACCTTC.

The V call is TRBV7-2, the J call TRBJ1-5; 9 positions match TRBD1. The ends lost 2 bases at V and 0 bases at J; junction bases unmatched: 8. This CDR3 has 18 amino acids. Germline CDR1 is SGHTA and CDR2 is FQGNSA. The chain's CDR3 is CASSLFRGTGNSNQPQHF. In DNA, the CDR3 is TGTGCCAGCAGCTTATTTCGGGGGACAGGGAATAGCAATCAGCCCCAGCATTTT.

In nucleotides, the CDR3 is TGTGCCAGCAGCTTAACCCGCGCAGATACGCAGTACTTC. It translates to CASSLTRADTQYF. This chain uses TRBV7-3 with TRBJ2-3; D gene ambiguous. Near its end, the DNA agrees better with TRBJ2-7, so the J call may be wrong. CDR3 length: 13 amino acids. Germline loops: CDR1 SGHTA, CDR2 FQGTGA.

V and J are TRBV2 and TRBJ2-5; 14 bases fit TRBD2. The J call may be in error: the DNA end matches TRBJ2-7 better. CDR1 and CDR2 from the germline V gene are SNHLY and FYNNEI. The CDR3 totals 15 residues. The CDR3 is CASSGTSGRSYEQYF. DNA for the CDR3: TGTGCCAGCAGCGGGACTAGCGGGAGATCCTACGAGCAGTACTTC.

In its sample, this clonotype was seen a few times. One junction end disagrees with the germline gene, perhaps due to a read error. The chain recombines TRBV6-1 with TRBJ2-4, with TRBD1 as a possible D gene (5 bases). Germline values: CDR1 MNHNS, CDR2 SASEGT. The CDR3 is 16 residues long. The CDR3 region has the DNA TGTGCCAGCTCTCCTAAGGGGTTCTCCTATAATTCACCCCTCCACTTC. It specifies CASSPKGFSYNSPLHF.

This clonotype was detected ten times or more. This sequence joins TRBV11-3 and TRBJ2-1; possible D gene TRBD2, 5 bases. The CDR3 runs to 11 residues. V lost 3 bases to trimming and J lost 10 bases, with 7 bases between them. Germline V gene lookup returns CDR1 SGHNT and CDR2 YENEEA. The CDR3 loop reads CASSLGEEQFF. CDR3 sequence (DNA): TGTGCCAGCAGCTTGGGAGAAGAGCAGTTCTTC.

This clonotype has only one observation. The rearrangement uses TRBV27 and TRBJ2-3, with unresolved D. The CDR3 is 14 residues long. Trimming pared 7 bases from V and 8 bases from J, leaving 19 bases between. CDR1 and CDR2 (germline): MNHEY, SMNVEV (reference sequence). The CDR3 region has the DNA TGTGCCAGCAAGGAGAGGTTTGGCCGCGGTACGCAGTATTTT. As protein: CASKERFGRGTQYF.

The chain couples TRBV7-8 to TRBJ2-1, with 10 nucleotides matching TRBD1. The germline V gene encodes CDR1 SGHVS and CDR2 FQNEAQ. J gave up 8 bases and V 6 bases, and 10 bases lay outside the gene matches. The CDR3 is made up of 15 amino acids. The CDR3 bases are TGTGCCAGCAGGCGTCGGACAGGGGGAATGTATGAGCAGTTCTTC. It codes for CASRRRTGGMYEQFF. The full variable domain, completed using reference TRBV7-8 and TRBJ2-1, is GAGVSQSPRYKVAKRGQDVALRCDPISGHVSLFWYQQALGQGPEFLTYFQNEAQLDKSGLPSDRFFAERPEGSVSTLKIQRTQQEDSAVYLCASRRRTGGMYEQFFGPGTRLTVL.

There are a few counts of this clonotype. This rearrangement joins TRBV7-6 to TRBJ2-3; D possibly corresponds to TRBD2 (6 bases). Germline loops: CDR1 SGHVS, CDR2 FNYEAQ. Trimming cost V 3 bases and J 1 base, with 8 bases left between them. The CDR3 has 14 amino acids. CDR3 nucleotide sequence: TGTGCCAGCAGCTTTGGAGGGGGCACAGATACGCAGTATTTT. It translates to CASSFGGGTDTQYF.

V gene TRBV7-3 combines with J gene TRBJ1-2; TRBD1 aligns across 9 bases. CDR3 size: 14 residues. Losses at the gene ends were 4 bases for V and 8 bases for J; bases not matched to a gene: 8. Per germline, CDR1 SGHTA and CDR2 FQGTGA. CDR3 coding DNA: TGTGCCAGCAGCTGGGGACAGGGCGGAGAGGGCTACACCTTC. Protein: CASSWGQGGEGYTF. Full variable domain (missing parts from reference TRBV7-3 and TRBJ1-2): GAGVSQTPSNKVTEKGKYVELRCDPISGHTALYWYRQSLGQGPEFLIYFQGTGAADDSGLPNDRFFAVRPEGSVSTLKIQRTERGDSAVYLCASSWGQGGEGYTFGSGTRLTVV.

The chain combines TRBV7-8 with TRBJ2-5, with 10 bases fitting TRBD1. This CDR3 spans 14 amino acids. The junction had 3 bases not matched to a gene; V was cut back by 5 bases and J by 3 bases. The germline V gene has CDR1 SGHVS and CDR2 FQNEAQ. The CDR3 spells CASSPDRGEETQYF. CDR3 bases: TGTGCCAGCAGCCCGGACAGGGGGGAAGAGACCCAGTACTTC.

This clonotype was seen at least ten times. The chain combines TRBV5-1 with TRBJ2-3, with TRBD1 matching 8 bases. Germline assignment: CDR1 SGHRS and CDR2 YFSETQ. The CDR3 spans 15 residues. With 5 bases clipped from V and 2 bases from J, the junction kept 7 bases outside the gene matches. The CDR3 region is CASRPGTGNTDTQYF. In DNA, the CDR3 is TGCGCCAGCAGGCCCGGGACAGGTAACACAGATACGCAGTATTTT.

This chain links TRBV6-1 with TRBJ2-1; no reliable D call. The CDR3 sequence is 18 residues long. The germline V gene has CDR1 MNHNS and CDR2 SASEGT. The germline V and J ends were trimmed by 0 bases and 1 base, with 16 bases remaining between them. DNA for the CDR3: TGTGCCAGCAGTGAAGCAGATATAGGGCTAAGATCCTACAATGAGCAGTTCTTC. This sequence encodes CASSEADIGLRSYNEQFF.

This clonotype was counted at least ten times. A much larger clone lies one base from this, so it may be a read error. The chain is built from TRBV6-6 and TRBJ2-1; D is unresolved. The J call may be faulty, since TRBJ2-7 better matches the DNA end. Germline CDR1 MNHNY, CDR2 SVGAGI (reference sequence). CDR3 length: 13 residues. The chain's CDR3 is CASSYRVDNEQYF. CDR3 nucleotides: TGTGCCAGCAGTTACAGGGTCGACAATGAGCAGTACTTC.

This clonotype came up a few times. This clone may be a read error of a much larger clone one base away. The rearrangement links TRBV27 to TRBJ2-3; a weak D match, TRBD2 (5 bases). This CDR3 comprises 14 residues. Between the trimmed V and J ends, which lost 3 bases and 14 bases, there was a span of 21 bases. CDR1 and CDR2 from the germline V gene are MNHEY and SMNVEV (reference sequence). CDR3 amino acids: CASSLYPNTGELYF. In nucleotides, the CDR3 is TGTGCCAGCAGTTTGTACCCGAACACCGGGGAGCTGTATTTT.

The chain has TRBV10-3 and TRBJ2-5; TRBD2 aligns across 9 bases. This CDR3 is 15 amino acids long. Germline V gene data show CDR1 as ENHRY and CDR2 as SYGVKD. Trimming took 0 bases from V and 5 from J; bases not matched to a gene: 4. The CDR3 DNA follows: TGTGCCATCAGTGAGTCGGTTAGCGGGAGTGAGACCCAGTACTTC. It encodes CAISESVSGSETQYF.

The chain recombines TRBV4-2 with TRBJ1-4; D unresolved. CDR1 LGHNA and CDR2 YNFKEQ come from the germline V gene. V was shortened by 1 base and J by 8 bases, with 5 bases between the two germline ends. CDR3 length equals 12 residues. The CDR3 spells CASSQVGEKLFF. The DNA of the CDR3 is TGTGCCAGCAGCCAAGTTGGGGAAAAACTGTTTTTT.

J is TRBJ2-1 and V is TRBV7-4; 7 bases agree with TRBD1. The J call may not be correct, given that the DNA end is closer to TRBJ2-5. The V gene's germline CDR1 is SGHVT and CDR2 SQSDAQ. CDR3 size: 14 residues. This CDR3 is CASSQGTAQETQYF. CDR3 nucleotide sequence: TGTGCCAGCAGCCAAGGGACAGCACAAGAGACCCAGTACTTC.

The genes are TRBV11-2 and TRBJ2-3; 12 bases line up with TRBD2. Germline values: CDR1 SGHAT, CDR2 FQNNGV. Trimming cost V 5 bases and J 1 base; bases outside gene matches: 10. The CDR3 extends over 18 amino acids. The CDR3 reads CASSPFPTSGRGTDTQYF. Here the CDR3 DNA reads TGTGCCAGCAGCCCCTTCCCGACTAGCGGGAGAGGCACAGATACGCAGTATTTT.

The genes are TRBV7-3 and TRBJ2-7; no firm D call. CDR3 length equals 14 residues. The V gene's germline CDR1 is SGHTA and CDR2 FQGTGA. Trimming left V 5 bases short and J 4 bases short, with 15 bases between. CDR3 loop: CASSPTGSIYEQYF. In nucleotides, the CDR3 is TGTGCCAGCAGCCCTACTGGGTCAATTTACGAGCAGTACTTC.

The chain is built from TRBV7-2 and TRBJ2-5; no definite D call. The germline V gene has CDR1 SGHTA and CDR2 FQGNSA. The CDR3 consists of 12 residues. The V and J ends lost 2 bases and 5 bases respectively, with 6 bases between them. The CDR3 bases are TGTGCCAGCAGCTTATCATCTGAGACCCAGTACTTC. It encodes CASSLSSETQYF.

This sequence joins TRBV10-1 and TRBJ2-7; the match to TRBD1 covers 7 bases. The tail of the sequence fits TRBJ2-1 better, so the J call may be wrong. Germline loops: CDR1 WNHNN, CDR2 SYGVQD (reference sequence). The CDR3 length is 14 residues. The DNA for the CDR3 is TGCGCCAGCAGTACGGCGGACAGGTACAATGAGCAGTTCTTC. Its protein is CASSTADRYNEQFF.

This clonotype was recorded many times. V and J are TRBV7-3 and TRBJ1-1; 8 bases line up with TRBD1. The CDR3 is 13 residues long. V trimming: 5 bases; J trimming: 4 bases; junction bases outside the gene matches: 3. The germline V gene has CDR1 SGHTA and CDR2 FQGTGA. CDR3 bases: TGTGCCAGCAGCCCTACAGGGGGCACTGAAGCTTTCTTT. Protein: CASSPTGGTEAFF.

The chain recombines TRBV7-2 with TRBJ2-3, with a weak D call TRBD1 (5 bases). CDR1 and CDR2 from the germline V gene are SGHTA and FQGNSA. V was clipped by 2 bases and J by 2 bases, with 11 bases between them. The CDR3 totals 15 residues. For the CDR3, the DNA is TGTGCCAGCAGCTTACGACAGACGATCACAGATACGCAGTATTTT. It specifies CASSLRQTITDTQYF.